Each of the 29 T cell receptor beta chains below was sequenced from the same sample in a study of OX40 agonist ivuxolimab in advanced cancers. Profiled with immunoSEQ multiplex PCR; TCRdb holds only in-frame clones, not every one. The sample has roughly 100,000 clones; around 90% are singletons. The specimen comprised CD4+ or CD8+ T cells sorted from blood, sampled in a trial of the OX40 agonist ivuxolimab. These receptors came from an adult with an advanced solid tumor such as melanoma, head and neck, liver or kidney cancer.

The chain uses TRBV9 and TRBJ1-5; 7 bases map to TRBD1. Germline V gene sequence: CDR1 SGDLS, CDR2 YYNGEE. The CDR3 is 14 residues long. With 0 bases clipped from V and 7 bases from J, the junction kept 4 bases outside the gene matches. The CDR3 region has the DNA TGTGCCAGCAGCGTAGAGGCAGGGGGACAGCCCCAGCATTTT. It yields the protein CASSVEAGGQPQHF.

The rearrangement uses TRBV28 and TRBJ1-2; tentatively, D is TRBD1 (5 bases). Trimming took 5 bases from V and 2 from J, leaving 12 bases between them. Germline V gives CDR1 MDHEN, CDR2 SYDVKM. The CDR3 loop spans 14 amino acids. CDR3 bases: TGTGCCAGCAGTGCGAGGGGACGGAACTATGGCTACACCTTC. This gives the protein CASSARGRNYGYTF.

This chain connects TRBV7-9 to TRBJ2-3; D not resolved. With 4 bases removed from V and 8 bases from J, the gap between germline ends came to 10 bases. CDR1 SEHNR and CDR2 FQNEAQ come from the germline V gene (reference sequence). The CDR3 covers 12 residues. CDR3 in DNA: TGTGCCAGCAGCTCCCTTCTGGGTACGCAGTATTTT. Amino acids: CASSSLLGTQYF.

The gene calls are TRBV9 and TRBJ1-4; the match to TRBD1 covers 10 bases. V lost 3 bases to trimming and J lost 0 bases; unmatched junction nucleotides: 2. CDR3 length equals 16 residues. Per germline, CDR1 SGDLS and CDR2 YYNGEE. The CDR3 loop is CASSGGQGATNEKLFF. The CDR3, as DNA: TGTGCCAGCAGCGGCGGACAGGGGGCAACTAATGAAAAACTGTTTTTT.

The chain couples TRBV11-2 to TRBJ2-4; tentatively, D is TRBD1 (5 bases). Germline CDR1 and CDR2: SGHAT and FQNNGV. The CDR3 covers 13 residues. With 2 bases removed from V and 6 bases from J, the gap between germline ends came to 8 bases. The chain's CDR3 is CASSLQGRNIQYF. The CDR3 nucleotides are TGTGCCAGCAGCTTACAGGGAAGAAACATTCAGTACTTC.

The chain is built from TRBV19 and TRBJ2-5, with TRBD2 matching over 11 bases. The V gene end was trimmed by 3 bases and the J gene end by 5 bases; junction bases not matched to a gene: 5. Germline values: CDR1 LNHDA, CDR2 SQIVND (reference sequence). The CDR3 has 15 amino acids. The DNA of the CDR3 is TGTGCCAGTAGTATGACTAGCGGGACGGAGGAGACCCAGTACTTC. Translated: CASSMTSGTEETQYF.

This sequence joins TRBV5-1 and TRBJ2-3, with TRBD1 as a possible D gene (6 bases). Looked up from germline, CDR1 is SGHRS and CDR2 is YFSETQ. The CDR3 runs to 17 residues. V lost 3 bases, J lost 1 base, and 18 bases lay in between. The CDR3 loop is CASSSLISGVGTDTQYF. In nucleotides, the CDR3 is TGCGCCAGCAGCTCGCTTATTTCAGGGGTCGGCACAGATACGCAGTATTTT.

The chain carries TRBV5-6 and TRBJ2-7, with D perhaps matching TRBD1 or TRBD2 (5 bases each). The CDR3 contains 16 residues. CDR1 is SGHDT and CDR2 is YYEEEE in the germline V gene. V was clipped by 3 bases and J by 5 bases, with 21 bases between them. The CDR3 spells CASSWWGPNQIHEQYF. The DNA for the CDR3 is TGTGCCAGCAGCTGGTGGGGACCGAACCAGATTCACGAGCAGTACTTC.

CDR3 amino acids: CASSSERNTIYF. CDR3 DNA sequence: TGTGCCAGCAGCTCCGAACGGAACACCATATATTTT. The chain has TRBV5-8 and TRBJ1-3; D unresolved. V was trimmed by 3 bases and J by 7 bases, leaving 8 bases between them. The CDR3 extends over 12 amino acids. Germline V gives CDR1 SGHTS, CDR2 YDEGEE.

V and J are TRBV7-6 and TRBJ2-7, with 7 bases fitting TRBD2. CDR1 SGHVS and CDR2 FNYEAQ come from the germline V gene. The V segment lost 3 bases and the J segment 2 bases; nucleotides outside the gene matches: 7. The CDR3 length is 15 residues. The CDR3, as DNA: TGTGCCAGCAGCTTTGAAGCGGGAACACCCTACGAGCAGTACTTC. Encoded protein: CASSFEAGTPYEQYF.

The V gene is TRBV7-9, the J gene TRBJ1-2, with D possibly being TRBD1 (6 bases). The germline gives CDR1 SEHNR, CDR2 FQNEAQ (reference sequence). The CDR3 totals 13 residues. Trimming pared 6 bases from V and 3 bases from J, leaving 11 bases between. The CDR3 reads CASRPSGDYGYTF. CDR3 bases: TGTGCCAGCAGGCCTTCAGGGGACTATGGCTACACCTTC.

The CDR3, as DNA: TGCAGCGCTACTGTGCCGGGCCCCTTGGGCTACACCTTC. Translated: CSATVPGPLGYTF. The V gene is TRBV29-1, the J gene TRBJ1-2, with unresolved D. The germline V gene encodes CDR1 SQVTM and CDR2 ANQGSEA. This CDR3 spans 13 amino acids. Between the trimmed V and J ends, which lost 7 bases and 8 bases, there was a span of 20 bases. The entire variable domain, with the rest obtained from reference TRBV29-1 and TRBJ1-2, is as follows: SAVISQKPSRDICQRGTSLTIQCQVDSQVTMMFWYRQQPGQSLTLIATANQGSEATYESGFVIDKFPISRPNLTFSTLTVSNMSPEDSSIYLCSATVPGPLGYTFGSGTRLTVV.

This chain joins TRBV2 and TRBJ1-3, with a weak D call TRBD1 (6 bases). With 7 bases removed from V and 4 bases from J, the gap between germline ends came to 14 bases. Per the germline V gene, CDR1 is SNHLY and CDR2 is FYNNEI. This CDR3 is built from 14 residues. The CDR3 sequence is CASKDSQGGNTIYF. In DNA, the CDR3 is TGTGCCAGCAAGGACTCCCAGGGGGGAAACACCATATATTTT.

This chain uses TRBV10-1 with TRBJ2-3; possible D gene TRBD2, 6 bases. The CDR3 runs 13 residues. The V gene lost 7 bases and the J gene lost 5 bases, with 13 bases spanning the gap. Looked up from germline, CDR1 is WNHNN and CDR2 is SYGVQD (reference sequence). CDR3 in amino acids: CASKAGLGDTQYF. The CDR3 DNA is TGCGCCAGCAAGGCGGGGCTTGGAGATACGCAGTATTTT.

The rearrangement links TRBV5-4 to TRBJ1-1; a weak D match, TRBD1 (5 bases). Germline loops: CDR1 SGHNT, CDR2 YYREEE (reference sequence). The CDR3 extends over 17 amino acids. Deletions cut 2 bases from V and 4 bases from J, with 21 bases between. The CDR3 nucleotides are TGTGCCAGCAGCTTATGGGTTGGAGGCAGGGCGGGCACTGAAGCTTTCTTT. Translated, it gives CASSLWVGGRAGTEAFF.

This rearrangement joins TRBV6-5 to TRBJ2-3; D may be TRBD2 (7 bases). V shed 8 bases and J shed 4 bases, with 19 bases lying between them. The germline V gene encodes CDR1 MNHEY and CDR2 SVGAGI. The length of the CDR3 is 15 residues. The CDR3 loop is CASGGAGSDADTQYF. The CDR3 nucleotides are TGTGCCAGCGGGGGGGCGGGGTCGGATGCAGATACGCAGTATTTT.

The V and J genes are TRBV12-5 and TRBJ1-1; D perhaps matches TRBD1 (6 bases). Trimming shortened V by 6 bases and J by 2 bases, and 16 bases separated the two germline ends. Germline V gives CDR1 LGHNT, CDR2 FRNRAP. The CDR3 extends over 15 amino acids. This CDR3 reads CASGIGQRKNTEAFF. The CDR3, as DNA: TGTGCTAGTGGCATCGGACAGCGAAAAAACACTGAAGCTTTCTTT.

V and J are TRBV9 and TRBJ2-3; D unclear. The CDR3 length is 13 residues. V lost 4 bases and J lost 4, with 10 bases in between. Germline CDR1 is SGDLS and CDR2 is YYNGEE. CDR3 in amino acids: CASSPSPPDTQYF. Written as DNA, the CDR3 is TGTGCCAGCAGCCCGAGCCCGCCAGATACGCAGTATTTT.

The chain links TRBV27 to TRBJ2-1, with D perhaps TRBD1 or TRBD2 (6 bases each). From germline, CDR1 is MNHEY and CDR2 SMNVEV (reference sequence). V lost 5 bases, J lost 9 bases, and 11 bases lay in between. There are 12 residues in the CDR3. The CDR3 here is CASSMGGIEQFF. The CDR3 DNA is TGTGCCAGCAGTATGGGGGGCATTGAGCAGTTCTTC.

The chain has TRBV5-6 and TRBJ2-1; 8 bases line up with TRBD2. CDR3 length: 17 residues. The V gene's germline CDR1 is SGHDT and CDR2 YYEEEE. The V and J ends lost 2 bases and 5 bases, in that order; junction bases with no gene match: 12. As DNA, the CDR3 is TGTGCCAGCAGCTTTTCACTAGCGGCAATGGGGCACAATGAGCAGTTCTTC. Translating gives CASSFSLAAMGHNEQFF. Full variable domain (remainder filled in from reference TRBV5-6 and TRBJ2-1): DAGVTQSPTHLIKTRGQQVTLRCSPKSGHDTVSWYQQALGQGPQFIFQYYEEEERQRGNFPDRFSGHQFPNYSSELNVNALLLGDSALYLCASSFSLAAMGHNEQFFGPGTRLTVL.

This clone was seen just once. The V gene is TRBV6-1, the J gene TRBJ1-2; possibly TRBD1 for D (5 bases). Looked up from germline, CDR1 is MNHNS and CDR2 is SASEGT. The CDR3 covers 13 residues. V was clipped by 3 bases and J by 3 bases, with 8 bases between them. CDR3 DNA sequence: TGTGCCAGCAGTGACTGGGGGGACTATGGCTACACCTTC. This translates into CASSDWGDYGYTF.

This rearrangement joins TRBV11-2 to TRBJ1-2; D call uncertain. V lost 1 base to trimming and J lost 2 bases, with 8 bases between them. In germline, CDR1 is SGHAT, CDR2 FQNNGV. The CDR3 totals 14 residues. The CDR3 sequence is CASSLGSQNYGYTF. The DNA of the CDR3 is TGTGCCAGCAGCTTAGGGTCCCAGAACTATGGCTACACCTTC.

The count of this clone is one. The gene calls are TRBV27 and TRBJ2-1, with TRBD2 matching over 7 bases. This CDR3 has 14 residues. With 3 bases clipped from V and 13 bases from J, the junction kept 12 bases outside the gene matches. Per germline, CDR1 MNHEY and CDR2 SMNVEV (reference sequence). The CDR3 region has the DNA TGTGCCAGCAGTTTGTACGAGGGTGGGGGGGTCCAGTTCTTC. It translates to CASSLYEGGGVQFF.

J is TRBJ2-5 and V is TRBV6-1, with unresolved D. Germline CDR1 MNHNS, CDR2 SASEGT. Trimming removed 8 bases from V and 5 bases from J, with 9 bases in between. This CDR3 is 11 amino acids long. The CDR3 nucleotides read TGTGCCAGCCAGGTTGGGGAGACCCAGTACTTC. Amino acid sequence: CASQVGETQYF.

The chain is built from TRBV5-1 and TRBJ1-4; TRBD1 is a possible D gene (6 bases). This CDR3 has 14 residues. The germline gives CDR1 SGHRS, CDR2 YFSETQ. The V end was cut by 0 bases, the J end by 7 bases, with 10 bases between. CDR3 sequence reads: CASSLGQGLEKLFF. CDR3 in DNA: TGCGCCAGCAGCTTGGGCCAGGGGCTTGAAAAACTGTTTTTT. Full variable domain (outside the CDR3, taken from reference TRBV5-1 and TRBJ1-4): KAGVTQTPRYLIKTRGQQVTLSCSPISGHRSVSWYQQTPGQGLQFLFEYFSETQRNKGNFPGRFSGRQFSNSRSEMNVSTLELGDSALYLCASSLGQGLEKLFFGSGTQLSVL.

This clone was detected once. This chain joins TRBV14 and TRBJ2-3; TRBD2 aligns across 8 bases. This CDR3 has 16 residues. CDR1 and CDR2 from the germline V gene are SGHDN and FVKESK. The trim removed 3 bases at V and 2 bases at J, leaving 7 bases unmatched. This chain's CDR3 is CASSQKAGGVTDTQYF. DNA for the CDR3: TGTGCCAGCAGCCAGAAGGCGGGAGGCGTCACAGATACGCAGTATTTT.

The chain carries TRBV2 and TRBJ1-1, with TRBD1 as a possible D gene (6 bases). CDR1 SNHLY and CDR2 FYNNEI come from the germline V gene. The CDR3 consists of 15 residues. V lost 11 bases and J lost 1, with 20 bases in between. CDR3 protein: CACGGSHSENTEAFF. Written as DNA, the CDR3 is TGTGCCTGTGGGGGCAGTCACAGTGAGAACACTGAAGCTTTCTTT.

The chain has TRBV7-9 and TRBJ2-7, with TRBD1 identical over 7 bases. With 2 bases clipped from V and 4 bases from J, the junction kept 2 bases outside the gene matches. The CDR3 loop spans 13 amino acids. The germline V gene has CDR1 SEHNR and CDR2 FQNEAQ (reference sequence). The CDR3 spells CASSLRDRYEQYF. As DNA, the CDR3 is TGTGCCAGCAGCTTAAGGGACAGATACGAGCAGTACTTC.

Here the CDR3 DNA reads TGTGCCAGCAGTTTACAGCGGACAGATACGCAGTATTTT. Amino acid sequence: CASSLQRTDTQYF. This chain joins TRBV28 and TRBJ2-3; weak D call: TRBD2 (5 bases). Germline CDR1 is MDHEN and CDR2 is SYDVKM. The CDR3 spans 13 residues. Trimming removed 2 bases from V and 3 bases from J, with 6 bases in between.